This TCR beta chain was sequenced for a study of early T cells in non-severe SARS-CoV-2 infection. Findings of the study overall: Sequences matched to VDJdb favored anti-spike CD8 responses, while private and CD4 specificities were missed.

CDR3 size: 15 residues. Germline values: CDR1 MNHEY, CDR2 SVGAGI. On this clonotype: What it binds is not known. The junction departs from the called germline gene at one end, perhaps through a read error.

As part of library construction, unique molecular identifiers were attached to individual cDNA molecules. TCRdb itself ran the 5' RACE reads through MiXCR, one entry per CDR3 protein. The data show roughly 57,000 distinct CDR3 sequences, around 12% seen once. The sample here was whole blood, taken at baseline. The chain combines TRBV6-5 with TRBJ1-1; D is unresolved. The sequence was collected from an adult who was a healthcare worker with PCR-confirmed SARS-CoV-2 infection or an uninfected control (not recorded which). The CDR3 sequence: CASSYDKIGVSEAFF. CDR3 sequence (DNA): TGTGCCAGCAGTTACGATAAAATTGGGGTTTCTGAAGCCTTCTTT.